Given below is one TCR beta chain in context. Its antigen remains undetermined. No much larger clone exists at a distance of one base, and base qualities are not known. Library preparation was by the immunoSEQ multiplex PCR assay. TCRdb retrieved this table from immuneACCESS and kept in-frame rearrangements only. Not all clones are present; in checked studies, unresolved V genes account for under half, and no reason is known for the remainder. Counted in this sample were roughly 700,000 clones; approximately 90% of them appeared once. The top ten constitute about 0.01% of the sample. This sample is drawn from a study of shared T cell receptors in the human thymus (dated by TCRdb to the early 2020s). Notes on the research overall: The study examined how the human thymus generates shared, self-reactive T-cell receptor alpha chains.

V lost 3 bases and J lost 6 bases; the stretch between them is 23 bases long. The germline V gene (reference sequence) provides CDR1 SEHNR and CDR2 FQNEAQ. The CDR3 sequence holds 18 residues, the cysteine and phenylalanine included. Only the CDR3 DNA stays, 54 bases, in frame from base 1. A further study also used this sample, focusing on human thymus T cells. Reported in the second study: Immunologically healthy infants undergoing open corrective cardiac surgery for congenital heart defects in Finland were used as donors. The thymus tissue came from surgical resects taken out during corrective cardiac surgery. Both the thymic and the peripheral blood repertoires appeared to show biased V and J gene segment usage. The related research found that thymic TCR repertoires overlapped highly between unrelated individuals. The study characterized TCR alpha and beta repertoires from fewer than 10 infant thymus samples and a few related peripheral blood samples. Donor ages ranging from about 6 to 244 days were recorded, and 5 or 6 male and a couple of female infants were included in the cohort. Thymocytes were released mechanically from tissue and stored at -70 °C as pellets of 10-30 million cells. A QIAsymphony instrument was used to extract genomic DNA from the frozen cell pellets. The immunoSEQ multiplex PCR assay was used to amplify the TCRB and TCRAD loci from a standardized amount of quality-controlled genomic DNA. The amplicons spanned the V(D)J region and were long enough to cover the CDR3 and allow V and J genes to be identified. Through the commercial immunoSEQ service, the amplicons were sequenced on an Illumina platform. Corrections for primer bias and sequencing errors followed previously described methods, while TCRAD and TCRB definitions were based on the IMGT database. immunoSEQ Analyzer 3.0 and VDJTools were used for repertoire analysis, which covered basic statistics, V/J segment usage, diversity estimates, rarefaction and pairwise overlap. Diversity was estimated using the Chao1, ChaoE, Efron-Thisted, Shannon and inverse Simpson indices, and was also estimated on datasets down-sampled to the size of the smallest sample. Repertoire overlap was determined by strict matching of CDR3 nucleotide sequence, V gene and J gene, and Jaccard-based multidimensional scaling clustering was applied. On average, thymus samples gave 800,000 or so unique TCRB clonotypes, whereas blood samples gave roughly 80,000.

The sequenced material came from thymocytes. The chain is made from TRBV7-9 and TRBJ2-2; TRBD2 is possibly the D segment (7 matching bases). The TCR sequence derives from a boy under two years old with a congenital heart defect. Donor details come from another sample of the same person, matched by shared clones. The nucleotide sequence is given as TGTGCCAGCAGCTTTCCCCCGGGGGCGGGACTAAATTCCGGGGAGCTGTTTTTT. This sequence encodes CASSFPPGAGLNSGELFF.